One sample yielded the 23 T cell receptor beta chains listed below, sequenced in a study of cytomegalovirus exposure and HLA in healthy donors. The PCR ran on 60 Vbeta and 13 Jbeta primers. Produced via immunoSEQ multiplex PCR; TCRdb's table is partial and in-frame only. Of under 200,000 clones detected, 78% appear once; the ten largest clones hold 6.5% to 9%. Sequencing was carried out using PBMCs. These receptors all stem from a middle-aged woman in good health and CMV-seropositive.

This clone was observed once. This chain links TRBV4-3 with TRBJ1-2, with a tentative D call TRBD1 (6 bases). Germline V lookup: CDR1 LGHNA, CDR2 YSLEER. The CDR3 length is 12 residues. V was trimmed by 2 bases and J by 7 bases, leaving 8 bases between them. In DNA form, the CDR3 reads TGCGCCAGCAGCCAATTACAGGGTGGCTACACCTTC. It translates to CASSQLQGGYTF.

The CDR3 is CASSPQGDSPLHF. CDR3 DNA sequence: TGTGCCAGCTCACCCCAGGGGGATTCACCCCTCCACTTT. V and J are TRBV18 and TRBJ1-6, with 7 bases identical to TRBD1. Germline CDR1 and CDR2: KGHSH and LQKENI. The trim removed 3 bases at V and 8 bases at J, leaving 1 base unmatched. There are 13 residues in the CDR3. Together with reference TRBV18 and TRBJ1-6, the CDR3 gives the full variable domain: NAGVMQNPRHLVRRRGQEARLRCSPMKGHSHVYWYRQLPEEGLKFMVYLQKENIIDESGMPKERFSAEFPKEGPSILRIQQVVRGDSAAYFCASSPQGDSPLHFGNGTRLTVT.

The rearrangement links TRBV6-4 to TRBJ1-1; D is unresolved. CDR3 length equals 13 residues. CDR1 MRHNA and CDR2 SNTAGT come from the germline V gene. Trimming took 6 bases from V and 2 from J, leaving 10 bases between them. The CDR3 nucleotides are TGTGCCAGCAGGAGCGAGGGAAACACTGAAGCTTTCTTT. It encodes CASRSEGNTEAFF.

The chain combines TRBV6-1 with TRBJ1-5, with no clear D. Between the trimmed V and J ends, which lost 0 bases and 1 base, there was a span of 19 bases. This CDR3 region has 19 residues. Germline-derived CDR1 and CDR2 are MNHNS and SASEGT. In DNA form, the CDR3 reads TGTGCCAGCAGTGAAGCCGACTTTGGGAGGCCTGGGAGCAATCAGCCCCAGCATTTT. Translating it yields CASSEADFGRPGSNQPQHF.

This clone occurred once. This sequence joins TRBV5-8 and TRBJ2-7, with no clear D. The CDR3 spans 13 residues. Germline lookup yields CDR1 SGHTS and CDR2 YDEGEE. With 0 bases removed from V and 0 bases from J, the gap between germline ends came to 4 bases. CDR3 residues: CASSLALSYEQYF. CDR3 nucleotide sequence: TGTGCCAGCAGCTTGGCCCTCTCCTACGAGCAGTACTTC.

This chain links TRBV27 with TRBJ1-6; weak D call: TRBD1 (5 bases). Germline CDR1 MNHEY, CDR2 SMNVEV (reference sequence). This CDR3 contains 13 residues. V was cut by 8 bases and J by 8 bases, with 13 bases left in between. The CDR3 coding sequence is TGTGCCAGCTCTAAGGGGCTGGATTCACCCCTCCACTTT. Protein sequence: CASSKGLDSPLHF.

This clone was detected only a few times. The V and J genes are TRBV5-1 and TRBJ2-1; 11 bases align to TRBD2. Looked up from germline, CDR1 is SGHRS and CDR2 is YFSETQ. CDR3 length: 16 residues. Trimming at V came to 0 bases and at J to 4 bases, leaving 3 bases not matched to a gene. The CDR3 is CASSLVGTSGYNEQFF. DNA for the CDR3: TGCGCCAGCAGCTTGGTCGGGACTAGCGGTTACAATGAGCAGTTCTTC.

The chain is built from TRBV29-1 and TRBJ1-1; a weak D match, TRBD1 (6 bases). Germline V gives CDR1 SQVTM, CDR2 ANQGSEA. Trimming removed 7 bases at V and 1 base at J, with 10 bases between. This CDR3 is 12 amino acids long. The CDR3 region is CSGGTPNTEAFF. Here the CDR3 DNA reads TGCAGCGGGGGGACACCGAACACTGAAGCTTTCTTT.

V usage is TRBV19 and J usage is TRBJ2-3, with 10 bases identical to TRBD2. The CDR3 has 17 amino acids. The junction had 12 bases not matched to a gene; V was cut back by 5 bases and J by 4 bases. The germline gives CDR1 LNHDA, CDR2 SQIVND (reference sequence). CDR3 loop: CASSAHPSGGWADTQYF. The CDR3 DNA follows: TGTGCCAGTAGTGCCCACCCTAGCGGGGGTTGGGCAGATACGCAGTATTTT.

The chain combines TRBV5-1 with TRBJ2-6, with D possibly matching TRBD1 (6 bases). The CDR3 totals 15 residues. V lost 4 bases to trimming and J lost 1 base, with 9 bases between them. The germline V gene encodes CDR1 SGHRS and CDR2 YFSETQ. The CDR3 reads CASSDGQSGANVLTF. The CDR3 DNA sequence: TGCGCCAGCAGCGATGGACAGTCTGGGGCCAACGTCCTGACTTTC. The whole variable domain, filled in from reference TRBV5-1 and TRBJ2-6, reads KAGVTQTPRYLIKTRGQQVTLSCSPISGHRSVSWYQQTPGQGLQFLFEYFSETQRNKGNFPGRFSGRQFSNSRSEMNVSTLELGDSALYLCASSDGQSGANVLTFGAGSRLTVL.

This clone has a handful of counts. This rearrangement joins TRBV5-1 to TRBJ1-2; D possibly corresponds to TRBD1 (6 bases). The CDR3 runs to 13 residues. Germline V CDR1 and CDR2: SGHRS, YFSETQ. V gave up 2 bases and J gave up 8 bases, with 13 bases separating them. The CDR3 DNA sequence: TGCGCCAGCAGCTTAGAGACAGGTGGAGGCTACACCTTC. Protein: CASSLETGGGYTF.

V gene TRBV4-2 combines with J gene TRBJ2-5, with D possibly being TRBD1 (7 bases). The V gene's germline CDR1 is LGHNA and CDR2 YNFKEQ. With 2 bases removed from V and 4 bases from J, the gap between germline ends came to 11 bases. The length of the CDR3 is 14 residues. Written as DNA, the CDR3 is TGTGCCAGCAGCCAACCCCAGGGGGGAGAGACCCAGTACTTC. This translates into CASSQPQGGETQYF.

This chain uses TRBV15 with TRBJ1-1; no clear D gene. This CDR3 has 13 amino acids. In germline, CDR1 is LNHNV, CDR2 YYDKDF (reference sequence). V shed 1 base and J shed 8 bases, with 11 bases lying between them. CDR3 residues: CATSRVQAQEAFF. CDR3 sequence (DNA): TGTGCCACCAGCAGAGTTCAGGCCCAAGAAGCTTTCTTT.

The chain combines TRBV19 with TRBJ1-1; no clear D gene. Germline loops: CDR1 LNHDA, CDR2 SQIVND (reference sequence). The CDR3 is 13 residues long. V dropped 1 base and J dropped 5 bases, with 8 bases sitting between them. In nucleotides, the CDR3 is TGTGCCAGTAGTATAGGCCCGGGAACTGAAGCTTTCTTT. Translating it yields CASSIGPGTEAFF.

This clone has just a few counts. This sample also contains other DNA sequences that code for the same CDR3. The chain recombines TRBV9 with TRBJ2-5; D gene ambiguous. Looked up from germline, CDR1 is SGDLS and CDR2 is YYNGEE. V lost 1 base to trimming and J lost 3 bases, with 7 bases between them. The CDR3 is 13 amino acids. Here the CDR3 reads CASSVSREETQYF. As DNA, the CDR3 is TGTGCCAGCAGCGTAAGCCGGGAAGAGACCCAGTACTTC. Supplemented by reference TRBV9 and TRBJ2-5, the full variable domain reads DSGVTQTPKHLITATGQRVTLRCSPRSGDLSVYWYQQSLDQGLQFLIQYYNGEERAKGNILERFSAQQFPDLHSELNLSSLELGDSALYFCASSVSREETQYFGPGTRLLVL.

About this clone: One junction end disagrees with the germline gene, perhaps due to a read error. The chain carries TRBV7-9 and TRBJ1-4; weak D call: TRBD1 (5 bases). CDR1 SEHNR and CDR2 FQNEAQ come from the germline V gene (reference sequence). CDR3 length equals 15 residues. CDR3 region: CSSSLARQINEKLFF. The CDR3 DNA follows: TGTTCCAGCAGCTTAGCTCGACAGATTAATGAAAAACTGTTTTTT. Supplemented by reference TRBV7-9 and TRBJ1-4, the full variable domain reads DTGVSQNPRHKITKRGQNVTFRCDPISEHNRLYWYRQTLGQGPEFLTYFQNEAQLEKSRLLSDRFSAERPKGSFSTLEIQRTEQGDSAMYLCSSSLARQINEKLFFGSGTQLSVL.

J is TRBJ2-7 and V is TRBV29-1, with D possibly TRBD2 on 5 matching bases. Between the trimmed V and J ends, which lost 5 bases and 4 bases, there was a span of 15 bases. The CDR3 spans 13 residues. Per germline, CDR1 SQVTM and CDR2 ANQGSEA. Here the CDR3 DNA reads TGCAGCGTTTTGACATCTTCGGGGTACGAGCAGTACTTC. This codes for CSVLTSSGYEQYF.

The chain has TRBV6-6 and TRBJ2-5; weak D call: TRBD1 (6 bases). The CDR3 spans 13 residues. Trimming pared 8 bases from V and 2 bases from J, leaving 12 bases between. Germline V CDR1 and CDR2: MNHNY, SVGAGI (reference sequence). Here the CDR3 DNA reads TGTGCCAGCTGCCCGGACAGACAAGAGACCCAGTACTTC. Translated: CASCPDRQETQYF.

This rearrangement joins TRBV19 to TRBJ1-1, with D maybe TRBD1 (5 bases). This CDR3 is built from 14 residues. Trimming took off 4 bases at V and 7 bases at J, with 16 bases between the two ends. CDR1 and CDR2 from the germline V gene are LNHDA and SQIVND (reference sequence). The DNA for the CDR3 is TGTGCCAGTAGTAAATCCACAGGCGTTGGTGAAGCTTTCTTT. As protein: CASSKSTGVGEAFF. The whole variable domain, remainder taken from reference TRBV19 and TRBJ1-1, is DGGITQSPKYLFRKEGQNVTLSCEQNLNHDAMYWYRQDPGQGLRLIYYSQIVNDFQKGDIAEGYSVSREKKESFPLTVTSAQKNPTAFYLCASSKSTGVGEAFFGQGTRLTVV.

CDR3 region: CASSPNTDKNTEAFF. The CDR3 bases are TGCGCCAGCAGCCCAAACACAGACAAGAACACTGAAGCTTTCTTT. The chain employs TRBV5-1 and TRBJ1-1; D is undetermined. Germline CDR1 SGHRS, CDR2 YFSETQ. Deletions cut 4 bases from V and 1 base from J, with 14 bases between. This CDR3 is 15 amino acids long.

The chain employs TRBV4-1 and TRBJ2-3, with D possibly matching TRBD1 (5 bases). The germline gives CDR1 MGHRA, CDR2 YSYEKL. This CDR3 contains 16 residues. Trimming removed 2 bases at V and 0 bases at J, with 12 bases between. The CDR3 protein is CASSQKGSPSTDTQYF. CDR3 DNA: TGCGCCAGCAGCCAAAAGGGGTCCCCAAGCACAGATACGCAGTATTTT.

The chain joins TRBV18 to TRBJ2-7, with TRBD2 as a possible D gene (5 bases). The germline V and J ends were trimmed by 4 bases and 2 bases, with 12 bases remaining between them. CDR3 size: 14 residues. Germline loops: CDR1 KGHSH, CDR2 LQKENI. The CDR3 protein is CASSRMTGTYEQYF. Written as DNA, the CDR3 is TGTGCCAGCTCACGAATGACGGGGACCTACGAGCAGTACTTC.

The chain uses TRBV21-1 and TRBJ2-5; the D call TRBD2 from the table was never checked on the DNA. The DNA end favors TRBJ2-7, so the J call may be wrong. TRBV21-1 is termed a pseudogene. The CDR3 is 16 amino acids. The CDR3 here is CASSETPLVNSYEQYF. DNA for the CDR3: TGTGCCAGCAGCGAAACCCCTCTAGTCAACTCCTACGAGCAGTACTTC.